Listed here is a single T cell receptor beta chain. PCR was performed a second time for 7 to 11 cycles using a sample-barcoded 5' primer and a J-beta primer mix. TCRdb analysed the 5' RACE reads with MiXCR anew, one entry per CDR3 protein. The sample contains 1.5 million to 2 million distinct CDR3 sequences, 28% of which appear only once. The data are from a study of blood T cells in healthy people across ages. Germline CDR1 is SEHNR and CDR2 is FQNEAQ (reference sequence). This CDR3 is 14 amino acids long. Trimming took 5 bases from V and 3 from J, leaving 13 bases between them. What was sequenced was blood. This chain links TRBV7-9 with TRBJ2-5, with a possible D match to TRBD2 (6 bases). The sequence derives from a woman aged 25 to 39 in good health. The CDR3 reads CASSRAGREETQYF. CDR3 bases: TGTGCCAGCAGCCGGGCGGGACGGGAAGAGACCCAGTACTTC.